Below, 4 T cell receptor beta chains from the same sample are listed, as sequenced in a study of OX40 agonist ivuxolimab in advanced cancers. Sequencing used immunoSEQ multiplex PCR; TCRdb keeps in-frame clones, though not all of them. Of about 7,300 clones in the sample, around three quarters are singletons; the top ten hold about 18%. Sequencing used CD4+ or CD8+ T cells sorted from blood, obtained in a trial of the OX40 agonist ivuxolimab. The source is an adult with an advanced solid tumor such as melanoma, head and neck, liver or kidney cancer.

This chain joins TRBV28 and TRBJ2-7; a weak D match, TRBD1 (6 bases). The CDR3 runs 12 residues. Looked up from germline, CDR1 is MDHEN and CDR2 is SYDVKM. V shed 8 bases and J shed 2 bases, with 10 bases lying between them. This chain's CDR3 is CASGDTAYEQYF. The DNA of the CDR3 is TGTGCCAGCGGGGACACAGCCTACGAGCAGTACTTC.

The chain uses TRBV9 and TRBJ2-3, with TRBD2 matching over 7 bases. The V and J ends lost 3 bases and 0 bases, in that order; junction bases with no gene match: 10. The CDR3 contains 17 residues. Germline lookup yields CDR1 SGDLS and CDR2 YYNGEE. The CDR3 region has the DNA TGTGCCAGCAGCGCCGGGCGGACTAGTTCTAGCACAGATACGCAGTATTTT. Its protein is CASSAGRTSSSTDTQYF.

This clone occurred a few times. The chain uses TRBV11-1 and TRBJ2-7; tentative D call: TRBD2 (5 bases). CDR1 and CDR2 (germline): SGHAT, FQDESV (reference sequence). The CDR3 totals 14 residues. The germline V and J ends were trimmed by 5 bases and 2 bases, with 13 bases remaining between them. DNA for the CDR3: TGTGCCAGCAGCCTCGGACGGGATCCCTACGAGCAGTACTTC. Protein sequence: CASSLGRDPYEQYF.

This sequence joins TRBV25-1 and TRBJ1-2; 8 positions agree with TRBD1. Trimming at V came to 4 bases and at J to 6 bases, leaving 4 bases not matched to a gene. Germline CDR1 is MGHDK and CDR2 is SYGVNS. There are 13 residues in the CDR3. DNA for the CDR3: TGTGCCAGCAGTGGGGACAGGTCCGATGGCTACACCTTC. Protein: CASSGDRSDGYTF.